A selection of T cell receptor beta chains follows, all from one sample in a study of CD8 T cells in ankylosing spondylitis. TCRdb re-derived calls from the 5' RACE reads in MiXCR, one entry per CDR3 protein. The repertoire holds tens of thousands of distinct CDR3 sequences, roughly 8.5% seen once, with approximately 29% in the top ten. Source material: blood, either unsorted or a sorted T cell fraction (not recorded which). These receptors all come from a male donor with ankylosing spondylitis. Each CDR3 is given with its conserved first and last residue. A D gene is named only where the DNA matches it firmly. The size field is filled for only some rows; it gives once, few, many or a size class.

TRBV11-2	many	TRBD2	TRBJ2-3	TGTGCCAGCAGCGTCGACGGAGCGGGAATCCCCACAGATACGCAGTATTTT	CASSVDGAGIPTDTQYF
TRBV29-1	few	TRBD2	TRBJ2-3	TGCAGCGTTGTCGGGGGGAGGACCGGGACAGATACGCAGTATTTT	CSVVGGRTGTDTQYF
TRBV4-1	NA	TRBD1	TRBJ1-1	TGCGCCAGCAGCCCCAGGGGGTTCACTGAAGCTTTCTTT	CASSPRGFTEAFF
TRBV12-3/TRBV12-4	NA	NA	TRBJ2-3	TGTGCCAGCAGTTCTTTCGGGCGGGAACGCACAGATACGCAGTATTTT	CASSSFGRERTDTQYF
TRBV5-1	many	TRBD2	TRBJ2-1	TGCGCCAGCAGCCTGACTAGCGGGAGGGTCTACAATGAGCAGTTCTTC	CASSLTSGRVYNEQFF
TRBV29-1	many	NA	TRBJ1-5	TGCAGCGTTGAAATGGGAAGCAATCAGCCCCAGCATTTT	CSVEMGSNQPQHF
TRBV11-2	few	NA	TRBJ2-1	TGTGCCAGCAGCTTGGGGATAGCGGCAACCGATTACAATGAGCAGTTCTTC	CASSLGIAATDYNEQFF
TRBV7-6	NA	TRBD2	TRBJ2-3	TGTGCCAGCAGCCCCTGGACTAGCGGGAGTCCGGGAGATACGCAGTATTTT	CASSPWTSGSPGDTQYF
TRBV3-1	few	NA	TRBJ1-1	TGTGCCAGCAGCCAAGAAAGGTTTCGGGGGGACTCTGAAGCTTTCTTT	CASSQERFRGDSEAFF
TRBV7-9	many	NA	TRBJ2-1	TGTGCCAGCAGTCCAGACAATGAGCAGTTCTTC	CASSPDNEQFF
TRBV7-2	NA	TRBD1	TRBJ2-2	TGTGCCAGCAGCCCTTACAGGGGTACCGGGGAGCTGTTTTTT	CASSPYRGTGELFF